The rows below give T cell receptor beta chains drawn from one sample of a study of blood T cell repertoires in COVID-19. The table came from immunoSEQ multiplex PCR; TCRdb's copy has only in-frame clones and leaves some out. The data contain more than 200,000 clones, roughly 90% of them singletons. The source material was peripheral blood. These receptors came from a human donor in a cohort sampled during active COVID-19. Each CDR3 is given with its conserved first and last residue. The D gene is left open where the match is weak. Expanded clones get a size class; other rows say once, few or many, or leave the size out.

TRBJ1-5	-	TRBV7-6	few	TGTGCCAGCAGCTTCATCAATCAGCCCCAGCATTTT	CASSFINQPQHF
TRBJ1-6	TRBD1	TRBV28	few	TGTGCCAGCAGTCCCCCGCAGGGGGAGAATTCACCCCTCCACTTT	CASSPPQGENSPLHF
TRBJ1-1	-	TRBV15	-	TGTGCCACCAGCAGATCTTATGGTGACGGGTGGACTGAAGCTTTCTTT	CATSRSYGDGWTEAFF
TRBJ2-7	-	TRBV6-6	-	TGTGCCAGCAGTTTCAGGATTTTATACGAGCAGTACTTC	CASSFRILYEQYF
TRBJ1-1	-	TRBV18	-	TGTGCCAGCTCACTCAGGGGATCACGGGACACTGAAGCTTTCTTT	CASSLRGSRDTEAFF
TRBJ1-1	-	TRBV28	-	TGTGCCAGCAGTTTCGGGGTGGGCGACACTGAAGCTTTCTTT	CASSFGVGDTEAFF
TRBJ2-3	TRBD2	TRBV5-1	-	TGCGCCAGCAGCCCGGGACTAGCGGGAGGTACGCAGTATTTT	CASSPGLAGGTQYF
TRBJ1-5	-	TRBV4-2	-	TGTGCCAGCAGCCATGAAAGGGGAAGCAATCAGCCCCAGCATTTT	CASSHERGSNQPQHF
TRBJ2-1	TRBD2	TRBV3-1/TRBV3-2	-	TGTGCCAGCAGCCCCCCCTTTTTAGGGACTAGTGTTCTCAATGAGCAGTTCTTC	CASSPPFLGTSVLNEQFF
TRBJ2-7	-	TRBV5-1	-	TGCGCCAGCAGCTTGGGGTGGAGAGGCGAGCAGTACTTC	CASSLGWRGEQYF
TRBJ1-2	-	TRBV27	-	TGTGCCAGCAGTTTATCAGGCGGCCACTATGGCTACACCTTC	CASSLSGGHYGYTF
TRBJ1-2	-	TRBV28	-	TGTGCCAGCAGACCGGGTAGTCCCCCTAACTATGGCTACACCTTC	CASRPGSPPNYGYTF
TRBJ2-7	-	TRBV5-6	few	TGTGCCAGCAGCTTCAGATACGAGCAGTACTTC	CASSFRYEQYF
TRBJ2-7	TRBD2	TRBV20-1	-	TGCAGTGCTAGTGGGACTAGCGGGATCTACGAGCAGTACTTC	CSASGTSGIYEQYF
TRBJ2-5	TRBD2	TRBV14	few	TGTGCCAGCAGCCATGGGACTAGCCGCGCCAGAGAGACCCAGTACTTC	CASSHGTSRARETQYF
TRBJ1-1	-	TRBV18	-	TGTGCCAGCTCACCGAAAAACCTAAACACTGAAGCTTTCTTT	CASSPKNLNTEAFF
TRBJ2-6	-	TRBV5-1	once	TGCGCCAGCAGCTTGGAACAGGGCCTCTCTGGGGCCAACGTCCTGACTTTC	CASSLEQGLSGANVLTF
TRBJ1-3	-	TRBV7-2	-	TGTGCCAGCAGCCCCAGGTTCTCCTCTGGAAACACCATATATTTT	CASSPRFSSGNTIYF
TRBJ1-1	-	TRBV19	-	TGTGCCAGTAGTGCCAGGGGAAGGAACACTGAAGCTTTCTTT	CASSARGRNTEAFF
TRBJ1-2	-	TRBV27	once	TGTGCCAGCAGCCCAATACAGGGTAACTATGGCTACACCTTC	CASSPIQGNYGYTF
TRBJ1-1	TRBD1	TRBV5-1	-	TGCGCCAGCAGCTTCTTGGAGGGGGCAGGGACTGAAGCTTTCTTT	CASSFLEGAGTEAFF